This is a list of T cell receptor beta chains from one sample in a study of T-cell reconstitution after alpha-beta-depleted transplantation in children. TCRdb fed the PCR reads into MiXCR, producing one record per CDR3 protein. This table has 350,000 to 400,000 distinct CDR3 sequences, about an eighth appearing once. The input for sequencing was PBMCs, taken from the stem cell graft. These receptors were collected from a human donor who donated a stem cell graft to a child with Fanconi anemia. The CDR3 runs from the conserved cysteine through the conserved F or W. A D gene is named only where the DNA matches it firmly. Rows may omit the clone size; those that give it use once, few, many or a size class.

TRBJ2-2 - few TRBV28 CASAQGESTGELFF TGTGCCAGCGCACAGGGTGAAAGCACCGGGGAGCTGTTTTTT
TRBJ2-5 TRBD2 many TRBV29-1 CSGTGGSQETQYF TGCAGCGGTACCGGGGGGTCCCAAGAGACCCAGTACTTC
TRBJ2-1 - - TRBV29-1 CSVVDSPTFYNEQFF TGCAGCGTTGTTGACTCCCCTACCTTCTACAATGAGCAGTTCTTC
TRBJ1-6 - - TRBV3-1 CASSQGVGRQYSPLHF TGTGCCAGCAGCCAAGGCGTAGGGAGACAGTACTCACCCCTCCACTTT
TRBJ2-3 - few TRBV21-1 CASSNFTDTQYF TGTGCCAGCAGCAACTTTACAGATACGCAGTATTTT
TRBJ1-2 TRBD1 many TRBV20-1 CSATRQGLNYGYTF TGCAGTGCTACACGACAGGGTTTGAACTATGGCTACACCTTC
TRBJ2-1 TRBD1 many TRBV12-3/TRBV12-4 CASSYTGVRYGEQFF TGTGCCAGCAGTTACACAGGGGTAAGGTATGGTGAGCAGTTCTTC
TRBJ1-1 - - TRBV29-1 CSGIRSGPEAFF TGCAGCGGCATACGCTCAGGGCCTGAAGCTTTCTTT
TRBJ1-6 - - TRBV25-1 CASSAGYNSPLHF TGTGCCAGCAGTGCGGGGTATAATTCACCCCTCCACTTT
TRBJ2-1 - many TRBV4-3 CASSQDWGRGNEQFF TGCGCCAGCAGCCAAGATTGGGGGAGAGGAAATGAGCAGTTCTTC
TRBJ1-5 TRBD1 - TRBV27 CASRHGQGGRNQPQHF TGTGCCAGCAGACACGGACAGGGTGGACGCAATCAGCCCCAGCATTTT
TRBJ2-3 TRBD2 - TRBV5-1 CASSPGGVADTQYF TGCGCCAGCAGCCCGGGGGGGGTCGCAGATACGCAGTATTTT
TRBJ2-1 - - TRBV19 CASSMNSHNEQFF TGTGCCAGTAGTATGAACAGCCACAATGAGCAGTTCTTC
TRBJ2-5 - few TRBV11-2 CASSLDLLAEPQYF TGTGCCAGCAGCTTAGATCTACTAGCTGAACCCCAGTACTTC
TRBJ1-1 - - TRBV19 CASSIGSHTEAFF TGTGCCAGTAGTATAGGGTCGCACACTGAAGCTTTCTTT
TRBJ2-5 - - TRBV28 CASSTQTVAETQYF TGTGCCAGCAGTACCCAGACTGTGGCAGAGACCCAGTACTTC
TRBJ2-3 - many TRBV5-1 CASSLAPLSTDTQYF TGCGCCAGCAGCTTGGCCCCACTAAGCACAGATACGCAGTATTTT
TRBJ2-2 TRBD1 - TRBV5-1 CASSQNRDSCTGELFF TGCGCCAGCAGCCAAAACCGGGACAGCTGCACCGGGGAGCTGTTTTTT
TRBJ1-3 - many TRBV3-1 CASSQDGQRGNTIYF TGTGCCAGCAGCCAAGACGGACAGCGTGGAAACACCATATATTTT
TRBJ1-2 TRBD1 - TRBV5-1 CASSLAARTGLFSNYGYTF TGCGCCAGCAGCTTGGCCGCTAGGACAGGACTTTTCTCTAACTATGGCTACACCTTC
TRBJ1-2 - many TRBV7-9 CASSLEAGGGYGYTF TGTGCCAGCAGCTTAGAAGCCGGTGGAGGCTATGGCTACACCTTC
TRBJ1-1 - few TRBV5-1 CASSEPVNTEAFF TGCGCCAGCAGTGAACCGGTCAACACTGAAGCTTTCTTT
TRBJ2-5 - - TRBV7-2 CASRLWGSETQYF TGTGCCAGCAGACTATGGGGGAGCGAGACCCAGTACTTC
TRBJ1-6 - - TRBV20-1 CSARDGRDTSGLHF TGCAGTGCTAGAGATGGGCGGGACACCTCCGGCCTCCACTTT
TRBJ2-1 - - TRBV20-1 CSARGWVEDNEQFF TGCAGTGCTAGGGGATGGGTCGAGGACAATGAGCAGTTCTTC
TRBJ1-6 TRBD1 - TRBV5-1 CASSLTGAHSPLHF TGCGCCAGCAGTCTTACAGGGGCCCATTCACCCCTCCACTTT
TRBJ2-1 - - TRBV6-5 CASGTNEQFF TGTGCCAGCGGGACTAATGAGCAGTTCTTC
TRBJ1-1 TRBD1 few TRBV5-6 CASSGGQVTEAFF TGTGCCAGCAGCGGAGGACAGGTCACTGAAGCTTTCTTT
TRBJ2-1 TRBD1 - TRBV12-3/TRBV12-4 CASRRDSGDNEQFF TGTGCCAGCCGTCGGGACAGCGGTGACAATGAGCAGTTCTTC
TRBJ1-3 TRBD1 - TRBV7-8 CASSLRGTGVGNTIYF TGTGCCAGCAGCTTGCGGGGGACAGGGGTTGGAAACACCATATATTTT
TRBJ2-5 - - TRBV5-1 CASSLEGASFMETQYF TGCGCCAGCAGCTTGGAAGGGGCTAGCTTCATGGAGACCCAGTACTTC
TRBJ2-5 TRBD1 - TRBV9 CASSVGTGGGETQYF TGTGCCAGCAGCGTAGGGACAGGGGGTGGGGAGACCCAGTACTTC
TRBJ2-3 - few TRBV20-1 CSARDSGGSDTQYF TGCAGTGCTAGAGATTCAGGAGGGTCAGATACGCAGTATTTT
TRBJ1-3 - - TRBV7-6 CASSLSSPISGNTIYF TGTGCCAGCAGCTTAAGCAGCCCTATCTCTGGAAACACCATATATTTT
TRBJ2-1 TRBD2 many TRBV6-2/TRBV6-3 CASSPRLAGGDEQFF TGTGCCAGCAGTCCTAGACTAGCGGGGGGCGATGAGCAGTTCTTC
TRBJ1-1 - - TRBV20-1 CSAYLGQNTDLMNTEAFF TGCAGTGCTTACCTGGGCCAAAATACAGACCTTATGAACACTGAAGCTTTCTTT
TRBJ1-3 - few TRBV20-1 CSARRSGVSGNTIYF TGCAGTGCTAGAAGGTCCGGGGTCTCTGGAAACACCATATATTTT
TRBJ1-2 - - TRBV20-1 CSARRAGGYGYTF TGCAGTGCTAGGAGGGCAGGTGGCTATGGCTACACCTTC
TRBJ1-2 TRBD1 - TRBV18 CASSSTGEDGYTF TGTGCCAGCTCGTCAACAGGGGAGGATGGCTACACCTTC
TRBJ1-6 - - TRBV2 CASSENLRLGALHF TGTGCCAGCAGTGAAAACCTCAGACTTGGGGCCCTCCACTTT
TRBJ2-2 - - TRBV12-3/TRBV12-4 CASSSGFDTGELFF TGTGCCAGCAGTTCAGGGTTTGACACCGGGGAGCTGTTTTTT
TRBJ1-1 TRBD1 few TRBV6-2/TRBV6-3 CASRSQQGSTEAFF TGTGCCAGCAGATCCCAACAGGGGAGCACTGAAGCTTTCTTT
TRBJ2-5 - - TRBV5-4 CASSRPQSQETQYF TGTGCCAGCAGCCGGCCTCAATCCCAAGAGACCCAGTACTTC
TRBJ1-5 - - TRBV5-1 CASSLGGLQPQHF TGCGCCAGCAGCTTGGGGGGTCTGCAGCCCCAGCATTTT
TRBJ2-3 - many TRBV4-3 CASSPSDPTDTQYF TGCGCCAGCAGCCCCTCTGACCCCACAGATACGCAGTATTTT
TRBJ1-5 - few TRBV20-1 CSAGSTWLGHQPQHF TGCAGTGCTGGGTCGACATGGTTGGGCCATCAGCCCCAGCATTTT